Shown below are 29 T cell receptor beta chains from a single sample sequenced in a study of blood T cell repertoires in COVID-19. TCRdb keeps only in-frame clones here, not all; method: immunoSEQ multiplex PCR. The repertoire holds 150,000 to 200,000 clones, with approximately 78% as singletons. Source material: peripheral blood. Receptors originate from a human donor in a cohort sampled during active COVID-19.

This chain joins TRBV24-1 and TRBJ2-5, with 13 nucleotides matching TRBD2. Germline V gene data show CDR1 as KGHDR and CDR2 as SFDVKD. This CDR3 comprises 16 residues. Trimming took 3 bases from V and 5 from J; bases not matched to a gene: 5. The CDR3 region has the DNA TGTGCCACCAGTGATCCACTAGCGGGGGGGAAGGAGACCCAGTACTTC. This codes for CATSDPLAGGKETQYF.

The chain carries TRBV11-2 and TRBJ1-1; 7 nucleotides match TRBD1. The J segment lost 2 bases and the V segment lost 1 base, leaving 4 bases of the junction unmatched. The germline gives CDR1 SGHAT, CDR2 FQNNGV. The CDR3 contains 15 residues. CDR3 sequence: CASSLGGTANTEAFF. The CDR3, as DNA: TGTGCCAGCAGCTTAGGGGGGACAGCTAACACTGAAGCTTTCTTT. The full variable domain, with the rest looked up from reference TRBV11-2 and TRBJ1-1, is EAGVAQSPRYKIIEKRQSVAFWCNPISGHATLYWYQQILGQGPKLLIQFQNNGVVDDSQLPKDRFSAERLKGVDSTLKIQPAKLEDSAVYLCASSLGGTANTEAFFGQGTRLTVV.

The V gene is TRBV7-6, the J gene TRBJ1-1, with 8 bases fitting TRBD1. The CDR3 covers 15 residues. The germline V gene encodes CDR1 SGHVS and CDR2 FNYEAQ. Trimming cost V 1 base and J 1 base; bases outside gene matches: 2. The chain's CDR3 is CASSLVQGANTEAFF. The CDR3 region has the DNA TGTGCCAGCAGCTTAGTGCAGGGGGCGAACACTGAAGCTTTCTTT.

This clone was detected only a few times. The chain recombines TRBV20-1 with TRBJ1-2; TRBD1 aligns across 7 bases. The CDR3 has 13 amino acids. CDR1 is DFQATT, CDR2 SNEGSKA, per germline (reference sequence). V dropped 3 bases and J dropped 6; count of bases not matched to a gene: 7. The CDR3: CSASSRTGHGYTF. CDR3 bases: TGCAGTGCTAGTTCCCGGACAGGCCATGGCTACACCTTC.

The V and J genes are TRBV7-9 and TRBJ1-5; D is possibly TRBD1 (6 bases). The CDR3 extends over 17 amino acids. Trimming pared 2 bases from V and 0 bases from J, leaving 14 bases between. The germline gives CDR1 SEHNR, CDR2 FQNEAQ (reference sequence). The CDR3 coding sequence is TGTGCCAGCAGCTTACTCAGGGGCCGGGATAGCAATCAGCCCCAGCATTTT. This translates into CASSLLRGRDSNQPQHF.

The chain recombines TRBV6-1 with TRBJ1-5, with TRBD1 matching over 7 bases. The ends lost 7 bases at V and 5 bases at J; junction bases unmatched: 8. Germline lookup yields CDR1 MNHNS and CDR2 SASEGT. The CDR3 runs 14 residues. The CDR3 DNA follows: TGTGCCAGCATACAGGACAGGCCGTATCAGCCCCAGCATTTT. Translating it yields CASIQDRPYQPQHF.

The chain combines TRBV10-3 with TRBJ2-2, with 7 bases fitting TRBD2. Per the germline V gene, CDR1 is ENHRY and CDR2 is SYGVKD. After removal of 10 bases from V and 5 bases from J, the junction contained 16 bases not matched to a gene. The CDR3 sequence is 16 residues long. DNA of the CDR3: TGTGCCACCCACCACCAAACTAGCGTCGGGACCGGGGAGCTGTTTTTT. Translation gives CATHHQTSVGTGELFF.

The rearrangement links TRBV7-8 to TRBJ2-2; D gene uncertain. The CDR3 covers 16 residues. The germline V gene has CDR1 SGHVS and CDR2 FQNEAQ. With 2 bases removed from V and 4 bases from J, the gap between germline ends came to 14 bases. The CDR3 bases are TGTGCCAGCAGCTTAAGATTTCTCGGCGGCACCGGGGAGCTGTTTTTT. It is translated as CASSLRFLGGTGELFF.

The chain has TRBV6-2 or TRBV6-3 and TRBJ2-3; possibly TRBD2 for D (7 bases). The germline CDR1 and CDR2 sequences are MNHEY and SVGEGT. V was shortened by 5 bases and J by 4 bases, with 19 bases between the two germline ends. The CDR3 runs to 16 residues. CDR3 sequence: CASSDPARGPADTQYF. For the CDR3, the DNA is TGTGCCAGCAGTGATCCCGCGCGGGGGCCGGCAGATACGCAGTATTTT.

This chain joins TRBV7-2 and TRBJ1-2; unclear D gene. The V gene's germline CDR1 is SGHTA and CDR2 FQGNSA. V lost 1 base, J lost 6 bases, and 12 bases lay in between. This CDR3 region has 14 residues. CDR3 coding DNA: TGTGCCAGCAGCTTAGTTTTACAGCCCCATGGCTACACCTTC. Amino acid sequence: CASSLVLQPHGYTF.

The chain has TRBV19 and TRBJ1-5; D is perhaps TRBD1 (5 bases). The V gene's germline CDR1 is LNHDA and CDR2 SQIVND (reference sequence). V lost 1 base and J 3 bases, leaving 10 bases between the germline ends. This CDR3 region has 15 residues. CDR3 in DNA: TGTGCCAGTAGTATAGGACAGCAGATCAATCAGCCCCAGCATTTT. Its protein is CASSIGQQINQPQHF.

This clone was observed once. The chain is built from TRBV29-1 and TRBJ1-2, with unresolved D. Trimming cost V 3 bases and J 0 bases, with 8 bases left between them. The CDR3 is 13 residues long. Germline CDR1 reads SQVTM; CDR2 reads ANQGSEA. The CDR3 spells CSVEGTSNYGYTF. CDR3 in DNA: TGCAGCGTTGAGGGCACGTCTAACTATGGCTACACCTTC.

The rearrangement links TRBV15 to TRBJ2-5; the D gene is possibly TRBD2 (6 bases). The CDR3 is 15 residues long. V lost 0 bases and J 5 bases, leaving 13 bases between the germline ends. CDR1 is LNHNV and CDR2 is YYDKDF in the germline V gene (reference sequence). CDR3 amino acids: CATSRDGAAGETQYF. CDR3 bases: TGTGCCACCAGCAGAGATGGGGCGGCGGGGGAGACCCAGTACTTC.

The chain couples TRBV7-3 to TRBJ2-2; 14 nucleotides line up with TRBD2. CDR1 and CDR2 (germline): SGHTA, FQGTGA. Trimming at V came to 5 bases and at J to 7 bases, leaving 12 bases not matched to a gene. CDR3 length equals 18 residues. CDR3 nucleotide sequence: TGTGCCAGCAGCGTGGGAGGGACTAGCGGGGGCGCCTTCGGGGAGCTGTTTTTT. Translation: CASSVGGTSGGAFGELFF.

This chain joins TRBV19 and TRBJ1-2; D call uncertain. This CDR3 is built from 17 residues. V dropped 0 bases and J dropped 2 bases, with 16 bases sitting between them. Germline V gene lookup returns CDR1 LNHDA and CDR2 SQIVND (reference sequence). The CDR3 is CASSIDHPPRANYGYTF. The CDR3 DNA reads TGTGCCAGTAGTATAGATCACCCCCCACGAGCGAACTATGGCTACACCTTC.

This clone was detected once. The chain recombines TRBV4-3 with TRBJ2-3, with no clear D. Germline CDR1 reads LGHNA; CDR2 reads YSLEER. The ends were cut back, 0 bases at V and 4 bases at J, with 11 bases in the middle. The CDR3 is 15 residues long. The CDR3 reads CASSQDYRSPDTQYF. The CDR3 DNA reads TGCGCCAGCAGCCAAGATTATAGAAGCCCAGATACGCAGTATTTT.

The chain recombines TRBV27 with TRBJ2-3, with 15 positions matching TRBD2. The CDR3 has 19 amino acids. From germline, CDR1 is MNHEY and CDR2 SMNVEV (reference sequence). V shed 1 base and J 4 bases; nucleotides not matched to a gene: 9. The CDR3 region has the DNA TGTGCCAGCAGTTTATGGTCCGGACTAGCGGGAGGGCTGTCAGATACGCAGTATTTT. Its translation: CASSLWSGLAGGLSDTQYF.

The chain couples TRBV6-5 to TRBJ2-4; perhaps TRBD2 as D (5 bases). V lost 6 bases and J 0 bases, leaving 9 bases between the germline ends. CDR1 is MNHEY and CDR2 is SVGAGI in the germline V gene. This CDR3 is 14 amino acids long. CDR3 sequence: CASREALAKNIQYF. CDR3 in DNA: TGTGCCAGCAGGGAGGCCCTAGCCAAAAACATTCAGTACTTC.

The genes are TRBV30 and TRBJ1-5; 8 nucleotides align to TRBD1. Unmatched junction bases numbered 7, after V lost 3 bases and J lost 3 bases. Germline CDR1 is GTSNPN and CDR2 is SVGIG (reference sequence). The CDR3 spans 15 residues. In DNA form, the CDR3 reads TGTGCCTGGAGCATCAGGGGGCTCCCCAATCAGCCCCAGCATTTT. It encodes CAWSIRGLPNQPQHF.

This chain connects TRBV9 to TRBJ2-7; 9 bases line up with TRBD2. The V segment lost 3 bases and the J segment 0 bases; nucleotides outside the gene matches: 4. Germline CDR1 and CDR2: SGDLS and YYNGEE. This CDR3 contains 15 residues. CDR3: CASSALAGRSYEQYF. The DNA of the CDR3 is TGTGCCAGCAGCGCCCTAGCGGGACGCTCCTACGAGCAGTACTTC. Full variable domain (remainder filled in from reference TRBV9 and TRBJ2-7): DSGVTQTPKHLITATGQRVTLRCSPRSGDLSVYWYQQSLDQGLQFLIQYYNGEERAKGNILERFSAQQFPDLHSELNLSSLELGDSALYFCASSALAGRSYEQYFGPGTRLTVT.

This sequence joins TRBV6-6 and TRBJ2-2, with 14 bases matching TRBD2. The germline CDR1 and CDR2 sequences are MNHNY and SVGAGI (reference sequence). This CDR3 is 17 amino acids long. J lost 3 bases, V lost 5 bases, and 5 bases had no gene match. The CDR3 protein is CASSPLGLAGDTGELFF. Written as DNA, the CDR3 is TGTGCCAGCAGTCCCTTGGGACTAGCGGGAGACACCGGGGAGCTGTTTTTT.

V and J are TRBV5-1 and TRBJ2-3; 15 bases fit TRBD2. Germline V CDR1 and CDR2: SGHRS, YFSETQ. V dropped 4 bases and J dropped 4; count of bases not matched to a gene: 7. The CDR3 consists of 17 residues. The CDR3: CASSPGLAGGPSDTQYF. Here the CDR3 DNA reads TGCGCCAGCAGCCCCGGACTAGCGGGGGGGCCTTCAGATACGCAGTATTTT.

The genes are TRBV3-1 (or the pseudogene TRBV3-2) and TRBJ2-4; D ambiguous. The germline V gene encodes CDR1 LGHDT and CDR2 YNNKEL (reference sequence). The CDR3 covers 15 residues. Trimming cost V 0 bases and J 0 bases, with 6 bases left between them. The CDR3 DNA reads TGTGCCAGCAGCCAAGATCCCCTAGCCAAAAACATTCAGTACTTC. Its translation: CASSQDPLAKNIQYF.

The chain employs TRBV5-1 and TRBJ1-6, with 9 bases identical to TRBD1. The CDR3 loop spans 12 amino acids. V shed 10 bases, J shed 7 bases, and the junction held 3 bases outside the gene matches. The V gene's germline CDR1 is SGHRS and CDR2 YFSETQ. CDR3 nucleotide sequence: TGCGCCTGCGGGACAGGGAATTCACCCCTCCACTTT. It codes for CACGTGNSPLHF.

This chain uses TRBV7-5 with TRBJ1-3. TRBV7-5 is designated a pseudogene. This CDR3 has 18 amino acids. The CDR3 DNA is TGTGCCAGAAGCCGGATAGCGGACTCGTCCAACTCTGGAAACACCATATATTTT. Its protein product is CARSRIADSSNSGNTIYF.

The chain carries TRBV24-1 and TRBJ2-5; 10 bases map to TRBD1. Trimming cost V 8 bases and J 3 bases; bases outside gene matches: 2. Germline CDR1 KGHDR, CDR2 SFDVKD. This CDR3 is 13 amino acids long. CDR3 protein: CATKGTGEETQYF. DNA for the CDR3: TGTGCCACCAAGGGGACAGGGGAAGAGACCCAGTACTTC.

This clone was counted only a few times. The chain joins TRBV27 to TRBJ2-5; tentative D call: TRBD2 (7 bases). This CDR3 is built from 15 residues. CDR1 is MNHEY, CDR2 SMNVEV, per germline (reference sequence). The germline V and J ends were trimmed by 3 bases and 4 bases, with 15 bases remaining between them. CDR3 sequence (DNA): TGTGCCAGCAGTTTCGCGGGGGCCCTTGGAGAGACCCAGTACTTC. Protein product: CASSFAGALGETQYF.

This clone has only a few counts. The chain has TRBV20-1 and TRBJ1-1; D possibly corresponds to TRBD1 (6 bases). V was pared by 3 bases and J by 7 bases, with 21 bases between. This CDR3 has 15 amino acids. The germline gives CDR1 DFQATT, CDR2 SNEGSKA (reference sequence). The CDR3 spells CSASLSGEFKDEAFF. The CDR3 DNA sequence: TGCAGTGCTAGTTTGTCAGGGGAATTCAAGGATGAAGCTTTCTTT.

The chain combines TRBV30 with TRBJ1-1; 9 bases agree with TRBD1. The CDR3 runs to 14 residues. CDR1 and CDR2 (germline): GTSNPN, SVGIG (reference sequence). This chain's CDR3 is CAYSPGQGRTEAFF. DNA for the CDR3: TGTGCATACTCACCGGGACAGGGTAGGACTGAAGCTTTCTTT. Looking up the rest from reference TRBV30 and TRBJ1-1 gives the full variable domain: SQTIHQWPATLVQPVGSPLSLECTVEGTSNPNLYWYRQAAGRGLQLLFYSVGIGQISSEVPQNLSASRPQDRQFILSSKKLLLSDSGFYLCAYSPGQGRTEAFFGQGTRLTVV.